These T cell receptor beta chains were read from a single sample in a study of shared clonotypes between healthy human individuals. The assay was immunoSEQ multiplex PCR, and TCRdb's table has in-frame clones only and misses some. Of roughly 1 million clones listed, approximately 72% are singletons. The sequencing input was memory CD4+ T cells sorted from blood. These receptors were collected from a man aged 18 to 29 in good health. CDR3s include the opening cysteine and the closing phenylalanine or tryptophan. D genes are given only for firm matches. Where a row states a size, it is once, few, many or the class of an expanded clone; other rows omit it.

. | . | TRBJ1-2 | TRBV11-2 | TGTGCCAGCAGCCCTCGCCGGGGCCCCTATGGCTACACCTTC | CASSPRRGPYGYTF
. | . | TRBJ2-7 | TRBV4-1 | TGCGCCAGCAGCCAAGACCCTCTCTACGAGCAGTACTTC | CASSQDPLYEQYF
. | . | TRBJ2-2 | TRBV29-1 | TGCAGCGTTGATGACAGCACCGGGGAGCTGTTTTTT | CSVDDSTGELFF
. | TRBD2 | TRBJ2-5 | TRBV5-6 | TGTGCCAGCAGCTTTGGGACTAGCGGGAGGGGGGAGACCCAGTACTTC | CASSFGTSGRGETQYF
. | TRBD1 | TRBJ1-3 | TRBV5-1 | TGCGCCAGCAGCGCCGCCGGGACAGGGGAGTCCACCATATATTTT | CASSAAGTGESTIYF
. | . | TRBJ1-4 | TRBV5-1 | TGCGCCAGCAGCTTGAAAGGGGCAGGCCTTAATGAAAAACTGTTTTTT | CASSLKGAGLNEKLFF
. | TRBD2 | TRBJ2-7 | TRBV20-1 | TGCAGTGCAGGACTAGATCACGAGCAGTACTTC | CSAGLDHEQYF
. | . | TRBJ2-7 | TRBV28 | TGTGCCAGCAGACTCCTACCCTCCGACTCCTACGAGCAGTACTTC | CASRLLPSDSYEQYF
. | . | TRBJ2-5 | TRBV2 | TGTGCCAGCAGTGTACTGGAGGTCCGAGAGACCCAGTACTTC | CASSVLEVRETQYF
. | TRBD1 | TRBJ1-2 | TRBV5-4 | TGTGCCAGCACCGGAACTCAGGGGGCCGGGGGCTACACCTTC | CASTGTQGAGGYTF
. | . | TRBJ2-6 | TRBV7-9 | TGTGCCAGCAGCCCGGCGACAGGACCCTCTGGGGCCAACGTCCTGACTTTC | CASSPATGPSGANVLTF
. | . | TRBJ2-5 | TRBV5-1 | TGCGCCAGCAGCGAAAGTTCCACAGCGACCCAGTACTTC | CASSESSTATQYF
. | . | TRBJ2-3 | TRBV7-9 | TGTGCCAGCAGCTCTGGACAGAGCACAGATACGCAGTATTTT | CASSSGQSTDTQYF
. | . | TRBJ1-4 | TRBV6-1 | TGTGCCAGCAGCAGACAGGAGATTAATGAAAAACTGTTTTTT | CASSRQEINEKLFF
. | TRBD2 | TRBJ2-3 | TRBV5-8 | TGTGCCAGCAGCCCCGGGACTAGCGCCCGGTTGACGCAGTATTTT | CASSPGTSARLTQYF
. | . | TRBJ2-7 | TRBV4-3 | TGCGCCAGCAGCCAAGAACAGGCAAACTCCTACGAGCAGTACTTC | CASSQEQANSYEQYF
. | TRBD1 | TRBJ2-1 | TRBV14 | TGTGCCAGCAGCCCCAGGACAGGGGGCAATGAGCAGTTCTTC | CASSPRTGGNEQFF
. | . | TRBJ1-2 | TRBV2 | TGTGCCAGCAGACGGGATGCAACGTATGGCTACACCTTC | CASRRDATYGYTF
. | . | TRBJ2-7 | TRBV4-3 | TGCGCCAGCAGCCACCCGAAAGTGCTGGAGCAGTACTTC | CASSHPKVLEQYF
once | . | TRBJ1-2 | TRBV28 | TGTGCCAGCAGTTTGGCAGGGGTCTATGGCTACACCTTC | CASSLAGVYGYTF
. | TRBD1 | TRBJ1-5 | TRBV27 | TGTGCCAGCAGCAGGGGGCGAGGTCAGCCCCAGCATTTT | CASSRGRGQPQHF
. | . | TRBJ2-4 | TRBV10-3 | TGTGCCATCAGTGAGTCGGGGGTAGCCAAAAACATTCAGTACTTC | CAISESGVAKNIQYF
. | TRBD1 | TRBJ2-5 | TRBV4-1 | TGCGCCAGCAGCCCCTGGGACAGGGGGACCCGAGAGACCCAGTACTTC | CASSPWDRGTRETQYF
. | TRBD1 | TRBJ2-3 | TRBV6-5 | TGTGCCAGCAGCTCGGGACAGGGTGACACTAATACGCAGTATTTT | CASSSGQGDTNTQYF
. | TRBD2 | TRBJ2-2 | TRBV6-1 | TGTGCCAGCAGTGACGGGACTAGCGTTTTCATGCCGCCCGGGGAGCTGTTTTTT | CASSDGTSVFMPPGELFF
few | . | TRBJ1-4 | TRBV4-3 | TGCGCCAGCAGCCAACCACAAGGGGAAAAACTGTTTTTT | CASSQPQGEKLFF
. | . | TRBJ1-1 | TRBV7-9 | TGTGCCAGCGGTTTCGGCTTCAACACTGAAGCTTTCTTT | CASGFGFNTEAFF
. | . | TRBJ2-1 | TRBV7-2 | TGTGCCAGCAGCTTAGGGGTGGCAAATGAGCAGTTCTTC | CASSLGVANEQFF
. | TRBD2 | TRBJ2-3 | TRBV5-1 | TGCGCCAGCAGTATGACTAGCGGCCCCACAGATACGCAGTATTTT | CASSMTSGPTDTQYF
. | TRBD2 | TRBJ2-1 | TRBV25-1 | TGTGCCAGCAGTGAATTGAGTAGCGGGAGAAATGAGCAGTTCTTC | CASSELSSGRNEQFF
. | . | TRBJ2-5 | TRBV7-2 | TGTGCCAGCAGCTTCCAAAACCCGGACCAGTACTTC | CASSFQNPDQYF
once | . | TRBJ2-3 | TRBV10-2 | TGCGCCAGCAGGCAGACAAGCACAGATACGCAGTATTTT | CASRQTSTDTQYF
few | . | TRBJ1-1 | TRBV29-1 | TGCAGCGTTGTCTCGGGAAACACTGAAGCTTTCTTT | CSVVSGNTEAFF
. | TRBD1 | TRBJ1-6 | TRBV19 | TGTGCCAGTAGTCCACGGACAGGGGCTAGCTCCTATAATTCACCCCTCCACTTT | CASSPRTGASSYNSPLHF
. | . | TRBJ2-1 | TRBV19 | TGTGCCAGTAAAGGAGACCATGAGCAGTTCTTC | CASKGDHEQFF
. | TRBD2 | TRBJ2-5 | TRBV11-2 | TGTGCCAGCAGCCCCGGGACTAGCAATTTCCAAGAGACCCAGTACTTC | CASSPGTSNFQETQYF
. | . | TRBJ2-1 | TRBV12-5 | TGTGCTAGTGGTCCGTACAATGAGCAGTTCTTC | CASGPYNEQFF
. | TRBD2 | TRBJ2-3 | TRBV11-3 | TGTGCCAGCAGCCCGGGGACTAGAAGCGATACGCAGTATTTT | CASSPGTRSDTQYF
. | TRBD1 | TRBJ1-5 | TRBV6-5 | TGTGCCAGCAGTTCCGGGACAGGGCTAAATCAGCCCCAGCATTTT | CASSSGTGLNQPQHF
. | . | TRBJ1-2 | TRBV5-1 | TGCGCCAGTCATCCAGGGGCGGGGAACTATGGCTACACCTTC | CASHPGAGNYGYTF
few | . | TRBJ1-5 | TRBV15 | TGTGCCACCAGCAGAGACCTCACGGATAGTAGCAATCAGCCCCAGCATTTT | CATSRDLTDSSNQPQHF
. | . | TRBJ2-2 | TRBV6-6 | TGTGCCAGCAGTGGGACGGCCGCGAACACCGGGGAGCTGTTTTTT | CASSGTAANTGELFF
. | TRBD2 | TRBJ2-3 | TRBV27 | TGTGCCGGTCTGGGGGGGCGGGAGGGAATCACAGATACGCAGTATTTT | CAGLGGREGITDTQYF
. | . | TRBJ1-2 | TRBV6-1 | TGTGCCAGCAGTGTAGAGTCAGGGCCGGATTATGGCTACACCTTC | CASSVESGPDYGYTF
. | . | TRBJ2-2 | TRBV2 | TGTGCCAGCACCCCGGACGGCCGAAACACCGGGGAGCTGTTTTTT | CASTPDGRNTGELFF
few | . | TRBJ1-4 | TRBV25-1 | TGTGCCAGCAGTGAAACAGGGCCTAATGAAAAACTGTTTTTT | CASSETGPNEKLFF
once | TRBD2 | TRBJ2-1 | TRBV4-3 | TGCGCCAGCAGCCAAGTCAGCACTAGCGGTAACAATGAGCAGTTCTTC | CASSQVSTSGNNEQFF
. | . | TRBJ1-3 | TRBV6-6 | TGTGCCAGCAGTTACGGGCAGGGAAGGGGAAACACCATATATTTT | CASSYGQGRGNTIYF
. | . | TRBJ1-3 | TRBV18 | TGTGCCAGCTCCCCCTTAACGCAGATCGGAGGGGGCACCATATATTTT | CASSPLTQIGGGTIYF
. | . | TRBJ2-5 | TRBV6-1 | TGTGCCAGCGGGGACGACGTAGAGACCCAGTACTTC | CASGDDVETQYF
many | . | TRBJ1-4 | TRBV7-2 | TGTGCCAGCAGCCGACGGACGGATACAACTAATGAAAAACTGTTTTTT | CASSRRTDTTNEKLFF